The sequence of this T cell receptor beta chain was determined in a study of blood T cell repertoires in COVID-19. Study overall: Samples of COVID-19 (acute and convalescent) were obtained from the United States, Italy and Spain. T cells, B-cell-depleted T cells, or PBMCs provided the cDNA or gDNA that served as material.

This clone was seen a few times. Per the germline V gene, CDR1 is SGDLS and CDR2 is YYNGEE. The CDR3 is 18 residues long. V was shortened by 0 bases and J by 5 bases, with 22 bases between the two germline ends. TCRdb's copy holds only in-frame clones and misses some; the assay was immunoSEQ multiplex PCR. The table lists 200,000 to 250,000 clones, about 84% of them singletons. The clonotype originates from a middle-aged woman with acute COVID-19. The sequencing input was PBMCs or T cells enriched from blood (not recorded which). The V gene is TRBV9, the J gene TRBJ2-3, with D possibly TRBD2 on 8 matching bases. The CDR3 DNA reads as TGTGCCAGCAGCGTAGCTCCTTTCGGGAGGGGGCGCCGAGATACGCAGTATTTT. It specifies CASSVAPFGRGRRDTQYF.